Listed below are T cell receptor beta chains from one sample, sequenced in a study of blood T cell repertoires in COVID-19. Produced via immunoSEQ multiplex PCR; TCRdb's table is partial and in-frame only. The sample comprises approximately 92,000 clones, around 88% of which are singletons, and around 17% rests with the top ten. Sequenced: peripheral blood. These receptor sequences come from an older woman with COVID-19, enrolled during active disease. Each CDR3 is given with its conserved first and last residue. The size entry is marked missing in some rows and otherwise reads once, few, many or a size class.

clone size: NA; J gene: TRBJ2-7; V gene: TRBV11-3; CDR3 protein: CASSADRGAYEQYF
clone size: NA; J gene: TRBJ1-1; V gene: TRBV6-5; CDR3 protein: CASRKTDTEAFF
clone size: NA; J gene: TRBJ2-1; V gene: TRBV10-2; CDR3 protein: CASSPGGPAYNEQFF
clone size: once; J gene: TRBJ2-3; V gene: TRBV7-8; CDR3 protein: CASSLRASGGAVTDTQYF
clone size: NA; J gene: TRBJ1-3; V gene: TRBV30; CDR3 protein: CAWNPKKPSGNTIYF
clone size: NA; J gene: TRBJ2-1; V gene: TRBV7-2; CDR3 protein: CASSARGLAGNSYNEQFF
clone size: NA; J gene: TRBJ2-7; V gene: TRBV7-2; CDR3 protein: CASSGAFREQYF
clone size: few; J gene: TRBJ2-2; V gene: TRBV4-2; CDR3 protein: CASSRGTGSNTGELFF
clone size: NA; J gene: TRBJ1-4; V gene: TRBV28; CDR3 protein: CASNIGGTGGEKLFF
clone size: NA; J gene: TRBJ1-2; V gene: TRBV5-6; CDR3 protein: CASSAYRVDYGYTF
clone size: once; J gene: TRBJ1-2; V gene: TRBV24-1; CDR3 protein: CATSDSTGNGYTF
clone size: NA; J gene: TRBJ2-1; V gene: TRBV6-1; CDR3 protein: CASSEAPVLAGSSYNEQFF
clone size: NA; J gene: TRBJ2-3; V gene: TRBV28; CDR3 protein: CASSLWAVRTSGGAKDTQYF
clone size: once; J gene: TRBJ2-3; V gene: TRBV13; CDR3 protein: CASTQVLAETDTQYF
clone size: NA; J gene: TRBJ2-7; V gene: TRBV18; CDR3 protein: CASSPRQGVYEQYF
clone size: NA; J gene: TRBJ2-5; V gene: TRBV6-4; CDR3 protein: CASSDFTAQETQYF
clone size: NA; J gene: TRBJ2-1; V gene: TRBV7-2; CDR3 protein: CASSPGSAASSYNEQFF
clone size: NA; J gene: TRBJ2-5; V gene: TRBV10-3; CDR3 protein: CAISERGGETQYF
clone size: NA; J gene: TRBJ2-6; V gene: TRBV7-2; CDR3 protein: CASSPLGPSGANVLTF
clone size: NA; J gene: TRBJ1-2; V gene: TRBV3-1/TRBV3-2; CDR3 protein: CASSQVPGQGTGYTF
clone size: NA; J gene: TRBJ2-7; V gene: TRBV5-1; CDR3 protein: CASSSNAGTAAYEQYF
clone size: once; J gene: TRBJ1-6; V gene: TRBV5-1; CDR3 protein: CASSLERGTPLHF
clone size: NA; J gene: TRBJ1-5; V gene: TRBV18; CDR3 protein: CASSAGNNQPQHF
clone size: NA; J gene: TRBJ1-2; V gene: TRBV6-2/TRBV6-3; CDR3 protein: CASSGYRASDYGYTF
clone size: once; J gene: TRBJ2-7; V gene: TRBV7-8; CDR3 protein: CASSVQGAGYEQYF
clone size: NA; J gene: TRBJ1-1; V gene: TRBV6-2/TRBV6-3; CDR3 protein: CASSSQENTEAFF